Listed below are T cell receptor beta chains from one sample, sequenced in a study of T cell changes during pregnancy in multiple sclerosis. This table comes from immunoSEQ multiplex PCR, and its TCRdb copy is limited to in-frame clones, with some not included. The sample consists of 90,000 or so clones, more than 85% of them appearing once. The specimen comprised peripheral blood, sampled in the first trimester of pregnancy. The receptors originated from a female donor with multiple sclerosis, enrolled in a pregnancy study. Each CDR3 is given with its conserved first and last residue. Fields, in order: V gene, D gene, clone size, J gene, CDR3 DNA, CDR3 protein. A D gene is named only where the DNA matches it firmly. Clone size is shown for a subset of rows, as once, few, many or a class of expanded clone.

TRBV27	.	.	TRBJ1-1	TGTGCCAGCAGTAACTTACAGGAAGCCAAAATTGAAGCTTTCTTT	CASSNLQEAKIEAFF
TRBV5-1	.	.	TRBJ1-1	TGCGCCAGCAGCTTGACGAGCGGAGCGAACACTGAAGCTTTCTTT	CASSLTSGANTEAFF
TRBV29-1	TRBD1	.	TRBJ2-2	TGCAGCGTTCCGACAGGGATAAGCGGGGAGCTGTTTTTT	CSVPTGISGELFF
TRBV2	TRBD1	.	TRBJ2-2	TGTGCCAGCACTCGGGACAGCCGTAGCGGGGAGCTGTTTTTT	CASTRDSRSGELFF
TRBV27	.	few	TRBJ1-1	TGTGCCAGCAGTTTATCAGGGGCGAACACTGAAGCTTTCTTT	CASSLSGANTEAFF
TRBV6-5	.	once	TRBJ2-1	TGTGCCAGCAGTTACGGGGGCGACTACAATGAGCAGTTCTTC	CASSYGGDYNEQFF
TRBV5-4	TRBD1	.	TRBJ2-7	TGTGCCAGCAGCCACGGACAGGGGAGCTCCTACGAGCAGTACTTC	CASSHGQGSSYEQYF
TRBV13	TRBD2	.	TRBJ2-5	TGTGCCAGCAGCATGGGGACTAGCGGGAGGGCTGAGACCCAGTACTTC	CASSMGTSGRAETQYF
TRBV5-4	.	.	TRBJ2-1	TGTGCCAGCAGCTTGCTAGGGGCTGATGAGCAGTTCTTC	CASSLLGADEQFF
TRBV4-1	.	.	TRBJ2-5	TGCGCCAGCAGCCAAGACATAGCAGAAGAGACCCAGTACTTC	CASSQDIAEETQYF
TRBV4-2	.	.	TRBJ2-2	TGTGCCAGCAGCCAAGAGTACCCTTGGCCCGGGGAGCTGTTTTTT	CASSQEYPWPGELFF
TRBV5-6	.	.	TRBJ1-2	TGTGCCAGCAGCTTGGCGGCGGGGGATGGCTACACCTTC	CASSLAAGDGYTF
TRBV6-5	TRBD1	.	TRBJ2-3	TGTGCCAGCAGTTACGCAGGGACAGGGGGGACAGATACGCAGTATTTT	CASSYAGTGGTDTQYF
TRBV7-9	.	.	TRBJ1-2	TGTGCCAGCAGCTTATTCGGTGACTATGGCTACACCTTC	CASSLFGDYGYTF
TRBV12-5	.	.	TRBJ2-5	TGTGCTAGCTCGCTTACAGGTGATATGTACGAAGAGACCCAGTACTTC	CASSLTGDMYEETQYF
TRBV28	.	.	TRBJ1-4	TGTGCCAGCACCCAGGGGATCACTAATGAAAAACTGTTTTTT	CASTQGITNEKLFF
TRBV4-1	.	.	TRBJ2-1	TGCGCCAGCAGCCAACACGGAGATGAGCAGTTCTTC	CASSQHGDEQFF
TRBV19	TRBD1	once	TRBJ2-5	TGTGCCAGTAGTAAGTGGCAGGGGGCGGAAGAGACCCAGTACTTC	CASSKWQGAEETQYF
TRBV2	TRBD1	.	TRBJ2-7	TGTGCCAGCAGTGGGACAGGGGTCACCTACGAGCAGTACTTC	CASSGTGVTYEQYF
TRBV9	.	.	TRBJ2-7	TGTGCCAGCAGCGTAGGGAGCGGGCAAGAGCAGTACTTC	CASSVGSGQEQYF
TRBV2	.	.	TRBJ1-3	TGTGCCAGCAGTGAAGACAGGGTGGGCGGAAACACCATATATTTT	CASSEDRVGGNTIYF
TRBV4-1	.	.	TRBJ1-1	TGCGCCAGCAGCCAAACTAACAGGGATGACACTGAAGCTTTCTTT	CASSQTNRDDTEAFF
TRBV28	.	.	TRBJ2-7	TGTGCCAGCAGTCCGGGGGATTTAATCTACGAGCAGTACTTC	CASSPGDLIYEQYF
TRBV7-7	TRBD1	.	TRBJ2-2	TGTGCCAGCAGCCTACAGGGGTACACCGGGGAGCTGTTTTTT	CASSLQGYTGELFF
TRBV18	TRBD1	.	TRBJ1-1	TGTGCCAGCTCACCGGATCGGACAGGGGGCTGGAACACTGAAGCTTTCTTT	CASSPDRTGGWNTEAFF
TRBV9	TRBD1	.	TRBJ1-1	TGTGCCAGCAGCGTAGACGGACAGGGCGAAACTGAAGCTTTCTTT	CASSVDGQGETEAFF
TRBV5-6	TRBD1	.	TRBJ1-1	TGTGCCAGCAGCTTTGGACAGGACACTGAAGCTTTCTTT	CASSFGQDTEAFF
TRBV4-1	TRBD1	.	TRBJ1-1	TGCGCCAGCAGCCAAGAGTCCAGGGGGTACGGTGAAGCTTTCTTT	CASSQESRGYGEAFF
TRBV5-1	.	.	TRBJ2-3	TGCGCCAGCAGCTTGGACAGGCCCACAGATACGCAGTATTTT	CASSLDRPTDTQYF
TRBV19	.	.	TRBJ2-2	TGTGCCAGTAGTATTTCTTCCCCTACCCCCGGCGGGGAGCTGTTTTTT	CASSISSPTPGGELFF
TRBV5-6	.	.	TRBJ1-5	TGTGCCAGCAGCTTGGGAGTTGACACTAATCAGCCCCAGCATTTT	CASSLGVDTNQPQHF
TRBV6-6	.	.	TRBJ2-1	TGTGCCAGCAGTTTCAAATTACAGGGCTCCTACAATGAGCAGTTCTTC	CASSFKLQGSYNEQFF
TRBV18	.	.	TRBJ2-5	TGTGCCAGCTCACCACCCGGGGAGACCCAGTACTTC	CASSPPGETQYF
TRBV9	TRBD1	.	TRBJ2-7	TGTGCCAGCAGCGGAAGGGGACAGGGTCACTACTACGAGCAGTACTTC	CASSGRGQGHYYEQYF
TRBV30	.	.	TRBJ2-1	TGTGCCTGGAGAACGGGGGAATCCTACAATGAGCAGTTCTTC	CAWRTGESYNEQFF
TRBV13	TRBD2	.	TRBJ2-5	TGTGCCACCTCAGCGGGGGGGGGAATAGCTCCAGAGACCCAGTACTTC	CATSAGGGIAPETQYF
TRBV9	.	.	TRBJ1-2	TGTGCCAGCAGCGTAGAAGGGGAGGTCTATGGCTACACCTTC	CASSVEGEVYGYTF
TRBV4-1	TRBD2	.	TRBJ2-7	TGCGCCAGCAGCCAAGCTAGCGGCAGACGGTCCTACGAGCAGTACTTC	CASSQASGRRSYEQYF
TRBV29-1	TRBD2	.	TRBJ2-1	TGCAGCGTTAAAATGGGACTACACAATGAGCAGTTCTTC	CSVKMGLHNEQFF
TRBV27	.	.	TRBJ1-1	TGTGCCAGCAGTTTTATCCCACAGGGCGACACTGAAGCTTTCTTT	CASSFIPQGDTEAFF
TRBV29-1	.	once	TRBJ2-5	TGCAGCGTCGGGGGGGACAGTCGGGAGACCCAGTACTTC	CSVGGDSRETQYF
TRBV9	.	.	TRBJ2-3	TGTGCCAGCAGCGTCTCCTCGGGGACGCAGTATTTT	CASSVSSGTQYF
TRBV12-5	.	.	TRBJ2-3	TGTGCTAGTGCCACCGATCTAGCCACAGATACGCAGTATTTT	CASATDLATDTQYF
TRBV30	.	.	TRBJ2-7	TGTGCCTGGAGTAACAGCTACGAGCAGTACTTC	CAWSNSYEQYF
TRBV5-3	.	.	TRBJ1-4	TGTGCCAGAAGGGGCTTAGTTGCAACTAATGAAAAACTGTTTTTT	CARRGLVATNEKLFF
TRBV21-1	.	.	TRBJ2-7	TGTGCCAGCAGCAAACCCCTGTGGGGGAGGTACGAGCAGTACTTC	CASSKPLWGRYEQYF
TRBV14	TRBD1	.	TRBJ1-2	TGTGCCAGCAGCCAACTCGACAGGGTCCCTCCGGGTGGCTACACCTTC	CASSQLDRVPPGGYTF
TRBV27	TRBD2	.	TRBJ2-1	TGTGCCAGCAGTCACAGGGGACTAGCGGGAAATGAGCAGTTCTTC	CASSHRGLAGNEQFF
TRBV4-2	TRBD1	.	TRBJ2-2	TGTGCCAGCAGCCAAGATTCAGGGACAGCGAACACCGGGGAGCTGTTTTTT	CASSQDSGTANTGELFF
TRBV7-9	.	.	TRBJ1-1	TGTGCCAGCAGCTTGGATGGGACATTGGGTGAAGCTTTCTTT	CASSLDGTLGEAFF
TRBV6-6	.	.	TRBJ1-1	TGTGCCAGCAGTTACGGGAGGCCTGGAGCTGAAGCTTTCTTT	CASSYGRPGAEAFF
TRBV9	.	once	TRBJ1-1	TGTGCCAGCAGCGTAGGGGCTATAACTGAAGCTTTCTTT	CASSVGAITEAFF